This T cell receptor beta chain comes out of a study of blood T cells in healthy people across ages. The CDR3 sequence is 17 residues long. The germline V gene encodes CDR1 SGHAT and CDR2 FQNNGV. The V segment lost 2 bases and the J segment 7 bases; nucleotides outside the gene matches: 14. Together with a sample-barcoded 5' primer, a J-beta primer mix was included in a second PCR lasting about 7 to 11 cycles. Each cDNA molecule was tagged by a template-switch adaptor that had 12 random nucleotides. TCRdb processed the 5' RACE reads anew with MiXCR; each CDR3 protein has one entry. Of some 550,000 distinct CDR3 sequences detected, roughly 43% appear once; the ten largest clones hold approximately 25%. As concerns this clonotype: Its specificity is not known.

Whole-study findings and limits: Unsorted PBMCs ruled out conclusive naive versus antigen-experienced comparison. Long-lived donors had more naive CD4+ cells and higher diversity than aged donors.

Each donor's blood draw was around 9.2 milliliters of peripheral blood. This TCR derives from a man older than 75 in good health. Sequencing used blood. This chain uses TRBV11-2 with TRBJ2-1; TRBD2 aligns across 7 bases. Here the CDR3 reads CASSLSRGYRGENEQFF. In DNA form, the CDR3 reads TGTGCCAGCAGCTTATCTAGGGGTTACCGGGGGGAAAATGAGCAGTTCTTC.